This TCR beta chain was recorded in a study of T cell changes during pregnancy in multiple sclerosis. Generated by immunoSEQ multiplex PCR, the TCRdb table keeps only in-frame clones and is missing some. The sample shows about 65,000 clones, almost 95% of them seen only once. This clone was observed a single time. V was cut by 2 bases and J by 3 bases, with 26 bases left in between. The CDR3 contains 19 residues. In germline, CDR1 is SGHDT, CDR2 YYEEEE. The gene calls are TRBV5-6 and TRBJ1-1; D is perhaps TRBD1 (6 bases). This material consisted of CD8+ T cells from peripheral blood mononuclear cells, taken in the third trimester of pregnancy. The TCR sequence derives from a female donor in good health, enrolled as a control in a pregnancy study. The CDR3, as DNA: TGTGCCAGCAGCTTCGATATTTCGAGTATTCAGGGGCTGTACACTGAAGCTTTCTTT. Its translation is CASSFDISSIQGLYTEAFF.